This is a list of T cell receptor beta chains from one sample in a study of T cell responses to AZD1222 COVID-19 vaccine. Clones were sequenced by immunoSEQ multiplex PCR, and TCRdb holds only the in-frame ones, with some missing. The sample records about 110,000 clones, over 75% being singletons. The sample was peripheral blood, taken on day 0 of MenACWY control vaccination. These receptors came from an adult in good health. The CDR3 runs from the conserved cysteine through the conserved F or W.

J gene: TRBJ2-1; V gene: TRBV7-5; CDR3 protein: CARSLGLYNEQFF
J gene: TRBJ1-1; V gene: TRBV19; CDR3 protein: CASTSSGTRTEAFF
J gene: TRBJ1-2; V gene: TRBV27; CDR3 protein: CASRGPYYGYTF
J gene: TRBJ2-1; V gene: TRBV10-3; CDR3 protein: CAIDMGQSYNEQFF
J gene: TRBJ2-6; V gene: TRBV5-1; CDR3 protein: CASSLRLAGLSGANVLTF
J gene: TRBJ1-2; V gene: TRBV14; CDR3 protein: CASSQEYGRNYGYTF
J gene: TRBJ2-2; V gene: TRBV20-1; CDR3 protein: CSARDTGELFF
J gene: TRBJ1-4; V gene: TRBV3-1/TRBV3-2; CDR3 protein: CASSQGDRPTNEKLFF
J gene: TRBJ2-7; V gene: TRBV28; CDR3 protein: CASSLDISYEQYF
J gene: TRBJ1-1; V gene: TRBV27; CDR3 protein: CASSLYSGFMNTEAFF
J gene: TRBJ1-2; V gene: TRBV6-5; CDR3 protein: CASIPGQGPNYGYTF
J gene: TRBJ1-6; V gene: TRBV19; CDR3 protein: CASSGSYSPLHF
J gene: TRBJ1-2; V gene: TRBV6-1; CDR3 protein: CASSARSPVINYGYTF
J gene: TRBJ2-2; V gene: TRBV18; CDR3 protein: CASPPDGTGELFF
J gene: TRBJ2-2; V gene: TRBV2; CDR3 protein: CASWRRENTGELFF
J gene: TRBJ2-7; V gene: TRBV6-5; CDR3 protein: CASSYSGQGVYEQYF
J gene: TRBJ1-6; V gene: TRBV19; CDR3 protein: CASSDRTGANSPLHF
J gene: TRBJ2-1; V gene: TRBV30; CDR3 protein: CAWGAGVSGRDFEQFF
J gene: TRBJ1-1; V gene: TRBV2; CDR3 protein: CASRPGQEAFF
J gene: TRBJ1-5; V gene: TRBV7-2; CDR3 protein: CASSRQGYQPQHF
J gene: TRBJ1-4; V gene: TRBV9; CDR3 protein: CASSVTGRHEKLFF
J gene: TRBJ1-1; V gene: TRBV28; CDR3 protein: CASGWATEAFF
J gene: TRBJ1-2; V gene: TRBV28; CDR3 protein: CASSLLTLPPGRLGGGYTF
J gene: TRBJ2-1; V gene: TRBV5-4; CDR3 protein: CASRAVGGPVGEQFF
J gene: TRBJ1-1; V gene: TRBV4-1; CDR3 protein: CASSQDRDTEAFF
J gene: TRBJ2-1; V gene: TRBV13; CDR3 protein: CASSSTGLAKNEQFF
J gene: TRBJ1-1; V gene: TRBV5-1; CDR3 protein: CASSSDGMGTEAFF
J gene: TRBJ2-1; V gene: TRBV7-2; CDR3 protein: CASSLAGQFGLLREQFF
J gene: TRBJ1-5; V gene: TRBV10-3; CDR3 protein: CAISESRLGQPQHF
J gene: TRBJ1-4; V gene: TRBV7-8; CDR3 protein: CASSDTYRGGNGKLFF
J gene: TRBJ2-7; V gene: TRBV20-1; CDR3 protein: CSASFSGDSYEQYF
J gene: TRBJ1-2; V gene: TRBV7-2; CDR3 protein: CASSLDYGRPNYGYTF
J gene: TRBJ2-6; V gene: TRBV15; CDR3 protein: CATSGTGGDGANVLTF
J gene: TRBJ2-3; V gene: TRBV3-1/TRBV3-2; CDR3 protein: CASSRGGRGTDTQYF
J gene: TRBJ1-2; V gene: TRBV11-2; CDR3 protein: CASSPTTQGPFYGYTF
J gene: TRBJ1-5; V gene: TRBV2; CDR3 protein: CASSEEGQETQPQHF
J gene: TRBJ1-2; V gene: TRBV12-3/TRBV12-4; CDR3 protein: CAGTSGIGKGYTF
J gene: TRBJ2-7; V gene: TRBV9; CDR3 protein: CASSPQGGSFRVEQYF
J gene: TRBJ2-7; V gene: TRBV6-5; CDR3 protein: CASDRWEMAGEQYF
J gene: TRBJ2-2; V gene: TRBV7-2; CDR3 protein: CASRLQGAGGELFF
J gene: TRBJ1-5; V gene: TRBV4-1; CDR3 protein: CASSLGQGGNQPQHF
J gene: TRBJ1-1; V gene: TRBV19; CDR3 protein: CASSMNKDHRTKGAFF
J gene: TRBJ1-6; V gene: TRBV2; CDR3 protein: CASSDTGNGYNSPLHF